This T cell receptor (beta chain) was documented in a study of tissue T cells after allogeneic stem cell transplantation. The CDR3 covers 17 residues. Germline values: CDR1 SGHRS, CDR2 YFSETQ. After removal of 4 bases from V and 5 bases from J, the junction contained 13 bases not matched to a gene. Concerning this clone itself: Its target is unknown.

Points from the study as a whole: Tissue-detected TCR repertoire was only partly captured by blood and spleen T cells.

Sequencing was performed with immunoSEQ multiplex PCR; in TCRdb, only in-frame clones are kept and a portion is missing. Here the sample spans several thousand clones, roughly 70% being singletons. V usage is TRBV5-1 and J usage is TRBJ2-1; 9 bases are shared with TRBD1. Here the sequenced sample was tissue from the rectum, taken at autopsy. The sequence came from a woman aged 18-50 years with breast cancer. The CDR3 DNA is TGCGCCAGCAGCCTGAACCCCCCGGGACAGGGCCACAATGAGCAGTTCTTC. It translates to CASSLNPPGQGHNEQFF.